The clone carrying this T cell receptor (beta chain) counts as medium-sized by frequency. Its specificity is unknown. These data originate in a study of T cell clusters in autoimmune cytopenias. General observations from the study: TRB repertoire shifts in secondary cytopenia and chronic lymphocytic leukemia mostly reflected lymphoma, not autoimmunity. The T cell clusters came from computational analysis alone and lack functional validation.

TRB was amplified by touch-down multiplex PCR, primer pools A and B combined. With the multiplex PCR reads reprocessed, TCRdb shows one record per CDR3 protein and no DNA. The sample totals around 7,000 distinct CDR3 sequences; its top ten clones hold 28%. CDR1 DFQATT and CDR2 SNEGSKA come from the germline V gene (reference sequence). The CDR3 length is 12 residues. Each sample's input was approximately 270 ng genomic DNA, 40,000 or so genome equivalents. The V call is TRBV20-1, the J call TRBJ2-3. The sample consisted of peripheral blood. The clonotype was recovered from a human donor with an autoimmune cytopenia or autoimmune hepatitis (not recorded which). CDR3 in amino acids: CSAMGSTDTQYF.